Below, 5 T cell receptor beta chains from the same sample are listed, as sequenced in a study of T cell responses to AZD1222 COVID-19 vaccine. TCRdb's copy holds only in-frame clones and misses some; the assay was immunoSEQ multiplex PCR. The sample shows fewer than 200,000 clones, approximately 90% of them seen only once. Sequences were derived from peripheral blood, sampled on day 0 of AZD1222 vaccination. These receptors were collected from an adult in good health.

The chain uses TRBV5-1 and TRBJ2-7; the match to TRBD1 covers 9 bases. Germline V CDR1 and CDR2: SGHRS, YFSETQ. With 1 base clipped from V and 2 bases from J, the junction kept 13 bases outside the gene matches. The CDR3 extends over 18 amino acids. CDR3 coding DNA: TGCGCCAGCAGCTTGAACACCGGGACAGGGATCCCCCCCTACGAGCAGTACTTC. Protein sequence: CASSLNTGTGIPPYEQYF.

The V and J genes are TRBV9 and TRBJ2-5, with D perhaps being TRBD1 or TRBD2 (5 bases each). With 4 bases removed from V and 4 bases from J, the gap between germline ends came to 14 bases. The CDR3 contains 14 residues. Per germline, CDR1 SGDLS and CDR2 YYNGEE. CDR3 protein: CASSPTGQIETQYF. DNA of the CDR3: TGTGCCAGCAGCCCTACGGGGCAGATAGAGACCCAGTACTTC.

This clone was recorded a few times. The chain is built from TRBV19 and TRBJ1-5, with D perhaps matching TRBD1 (5 bases). From germline, CDR1 is LNHDA and CDR2 SQIVND (reference sequence). This CDR3 region has 14 residues. The V and J ends lost 5 bases and 4 bases respectively, with 12 bases between them. The CDR3 sequence is CASSSPGRNQPQHF. The CDR3 DNA reads as TGTGCCAGTAGTTCTCCAGGGCGGAATCAGCCCCAGCATTTT.

The V gene is TRBV9, the J gene TRBJ1-4, with TRBD1 matching over 7 bases. With V trimmed by 0 bases and J by 8 bases, 7 bases remained unmatched. CDR1 is SGDLS, CDR2 YYNGEE, per germline. The CDR3 is 15 residues long. The CDR3 is CASSVGPGGGEKLFF. DNA of the CDR3: TGTGCCAGCAGCGTAGGGCCAGGGGGTGGCGAAAAACTGTTTTTT.

The V call is TRBV19, the J call TRBJ1-5; the D gene is possibly TRBD1 (5 bases). The CDR3 is 14 amino acids. Trimming cost V 1 base and J 5 bases, with 9 bases left between them. Germline V gene lookup returns CDR1 LNHDA and CDR2 SQIVND (reference sequence). Here the CDR3 reads CASSIVGGDQPQHF. CDR3 bases: TGTGCCAGTAGTATAGTGGGGGGGGATCAGCCCCAGCATTTT.